Presented here are 6 T cell receptor beta chains from one specimen sequenced in a study of shared clonotypes between healthy human individuals. Produced via immunoSEQ multiplex PCR; TCRdb's table is partial and in-frame only. Of approximately 980,000 clones in the sample, 76% were seen once. Sequences were obtained from memory CD4+ T cells sorted from blood. The subset is: CD45RA-negative fraction. The receptors derive from a man aged 18-30 years in good health.

This clone was found a few times. V gene TRBV4-1 combines with J gene TRBJ2-1, with D uncertain. V was pared by 0 bases and J by 10 bases, with 13 bases between. The germline V gene encodes CDR1 MGHRA and CDR2 YSYEKL. This CDR3 comprises 14 residues. CDR3 coding DNA: TGCGCCAGCAGCCAAGATTCGTTAGCAAGGGAGCAGTTCTTC. Amino acid sequence: CASSQDSLAREQFF.

The chain is built from TRBV27 and TRBJ1-6, with D maybe TRBD1 (6 bases). V was trimmed by 7 bases and J by 9 bases, leaving 19 bases between them. The length of the CDR3 is 15 residues. Germline V gene sequence: CDR1 MNHEY, CDR2 SMNVEV (reference sequence). CDR3 in DNA: TGTGCCAGCACCACCTTAAATGGGGGCGTTTCACCCCTCCACTTT. Translating it yields CASTTLNGGVSPLHF.

About this clone itself: This sample also contains other DNA sequences that code for the same CDR3. V usage is TRBV7-2 and J usage is TRBJ1-2, with a tentative D call TRBD1 (5 bases). Trimming left V 5 bases short and J 7 bases short, with 14 bases between. Per germline, CDR1 SGHTA and CDR2 FQGNSA. This CDR3 is built from 13 residues. Here the CDR3 DNA reads TGTGCCAGCAGCCCGGGTGAGGGGTTTGGCTACACCTTC. This sequence encodes CASSPGEGFGYTF. The full variable domain, in which reference TRBV7-2 and TRBJ1-2 provide the parts outside the CDR3, is GAGVSQSPSNKVTEKGKDVELRCDPISGHTALYWYRQSLGQGLEFLIYFQGNSAPDKSGLPSDRFSAERTGGSVSTLTIQRTQQEDSAVYLCASSPGEGFGYTFGSGTRLTVV.

The rearrangement joins TRBV15 to TRBJ1-2, with D unresolved. V was clipped by 1 base and J by 4 bases, with 16 bases between them. The CDR3 sequence is 16 residues long. CDR1 and CDR2 from the germline V gene are LNHNV and YYDKDF (reference sequence). This chain's CDR3 is CATSRGAGPSGYGYTF. DNA of the CDR3: TGTGCCACCAGCAGAGGGGCCGGGCCATCGGGCTATGGCTACACCTTC.

DNA for the CDR3: TGTGCCAGCAGCTTAGCAGCAGGTAGCCAGCCCCAGCATTTT. This sequence encodes CASSLAAGSQPQHF. V gene TRBV7-9 combines with J gene TRBJ1-5; D remains unclear. CDR1 SEHNR and CDR2 FQNEAQ come from the germline V gene (reference sequence). Trimming removed 0 bases at V and 7 bases at J, with 10 bases between. The CDR3 has 14 residues.

The chain is built from TRBV7-9 and TRBJ1-2, with D possibly being TRBD1 (5 bases). The germline V gene has CDR1 SEHNR and CDR2 FQNEAQ (reference sequence). The CDR3 is 14 residues long. Trimming left V 5 bases short and J 4 bases short, with 14 bases between. The DNA for the CDR3 is TGTGCCAGCAGCCGGGGGGGAACAGGCTATGGCTACACCTTC. Translating gives CASSRGGTGYGYTF.